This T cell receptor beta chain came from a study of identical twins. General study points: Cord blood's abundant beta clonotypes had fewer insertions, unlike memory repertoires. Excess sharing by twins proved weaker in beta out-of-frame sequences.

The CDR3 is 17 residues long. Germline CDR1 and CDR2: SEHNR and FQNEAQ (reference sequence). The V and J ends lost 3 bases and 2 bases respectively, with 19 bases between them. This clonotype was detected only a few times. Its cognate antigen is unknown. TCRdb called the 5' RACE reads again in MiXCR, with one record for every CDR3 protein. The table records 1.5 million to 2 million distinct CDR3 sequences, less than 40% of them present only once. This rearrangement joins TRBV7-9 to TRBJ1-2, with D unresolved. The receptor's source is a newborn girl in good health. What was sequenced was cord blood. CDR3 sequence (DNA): TGTGCCAGCAGCTTCACTGTAACCAGGACGGGAAACTATGGCTACACCTTC. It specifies CASSFTVTRTGNYGYTF.